These 13 T cell receptor beta chains came from one sample sequenced in a study of T cell responses to AZD1222 COVID-19 vaccine. Using immunoSEQ multiplex PCR, the repertoire was profiled, and TCRdb retains in-frame clones only, with some absent. The profile shows tens of thousands of clones, 80% of them singletons. The sample here was peripheral blood, taken on day 0 of AZD1222 vaccination. Receptor source: an adult in good health.

The CDR3 coding sequence is TGTGCCAGCTCACCTAGCGGGAGTATCAATGAGCAGTTCTTC. It translates to CASSPSGSINEQFF. V usage is TRBV18 and J usage is TRBJ2-1; 9 bases map to TRBD2. Germline assignment: CDR1 KGHSH and CDR2 LQKENI. Trimming cost V 3 bases and J 6 bases; bases outside gene matches: 3. There are 14 residues in the CDR3.

This chain links TRBV2 with TRBJ2-3; D is unclear. Germline V gene data show CDR1 as SNHLY and CDR2 as FYNNEI. CDR3 length equals 15 residues. V lost 2 bases, J lost 0 bases, and 9 bases lay in between. The DNA of the CDR3 is TGTGCCAGCAGTGAACTGGGTACTAGCACAGATACGCAGTATTTT. It translates to CASSELGTSTDTQYF.

This clone was counted between two and nine times. The chain uses TRBV7-9 and TRBJ1-1; 7 nucleotides align to TRBD1. This CDR3 is 15 amino acids long. V lost 4 bases to trimming and J lost 4 bases; unmatched junction nucleotides: 9. Looked up from germline, CDR1 is SEHNR and CDR2 is FQNEAQ (reference sequence). This CDR3 reads CASSSRRQGGTEAFF. The CDR3 DNA follows: TGTGCCAGCAGCTCGCGTCGACAGGGTGGCACTGAAGCTTTCTTT. The whole variable domain, filled in from reference TRBV7-9 and TRBJ1-1, reads DTGVSQNPRHKITKRGQNVTFRCDPISEHNRLYWYRQTLGQGPEFLTYFQNEAQLEKSRLLSDRFSAERPKGSFSTLEIQRTEQGDSAMYLCASSSRRQGGTEAFFGQGTRLTVV.

The V gene is TRBV5-1, the J gene TRBJ2-7; TRBD1 matches 11 bases. The CDR3 is made up of 16 amino acids. The V gene end was trimmed by 4 bases and the J gene end by 0 bases; junction bases not matched to a gene: 6. Per the germline V gene, CDR1 is SGHRS and CDR2 is YFSETQ. Here the CDR3 DNA reads TGCGCCAGCAGCAGGACAGGGGGCGTTAGCTCCTACGAGCAGTACTTC. Translation gives CASSRTGGVSSYEQYF. Combining the CDR3 with reference TRBV5-1 and TRBJ2-7 gives the whole variable domain KAGVTQTPRYLIKTRGQQVTLSCSPISGHRSVSWYQQTPGQGLQFLFEYFSETQRNKGNFPGRFSGRQFSNSRSEMNVSTLELGDSALYLCASSRTGGVSSYEQYFGPGTRLTVT.

The chain uses TRBV10-2 and TRBJ1-4, with TRBD1 matching over 9 bases. The CDR3 contains 15 residues. Losses at the gene ends were 6 bases for V and 2 bases for J; bases not matched to a gene: 4. Germline assignment: CDR1 WSHSY and CDR2 SAAADI. The CDR3 coding sequence is TGCGCCAGCAGGGGGACAGGGTCGACTAATGAAAAACTGTTTTTT. This translates into CASRGTGSTNEKLFF.

V and J are TRBV5-1 and TRBJ2-5; 10 bases map to TRBD1. The germline gives CDR1 SGHRS, CDR2 YFSETQ. The CDR3 runs 16 residues. V lost 0 bases to trimming and J lost 5 bases; unmatched junction nucleotides: 7. CDR3 sequence (DNA): TGCGCCAGCAGCTTGGCCGGGACAGGGGTACGCGAGACCCAGTACTTC. Its translation: CASSLAGTGVRETQYF.

This chain connects TRBV10-3 to TRBJ2-3; possibly TRBD1 for D (6 bases). Germline CDR1 ENHRY, CDR2 SYGVKD. CDR3 length equals 15 residues. Trimming removed 0 bases from V and 7 bases from J, with 14 bases in between. CDR3 nucleotide sequence: TGTGCCATCAGTGAGTCGGGCAGGGGACCGAATACGCAGTATTTT. Residues: CAISESGRGPNTQYF.

The V and J genes are TRBV3-1 (or the pseudogene TRBV3-2) and TRBJ2-7; the D gene is possibly TRBD1 (5 bases). The CDR3 covers 13 residues. V gave up 4 bases and J gave up 1 base, with 8 bases separating them. Per the germline V gene, CDR1 is LGHDT and CDR2 is YNNKEL (reference sequence). The CDR3 is CASSRQPSYEQYF. The CDR3 region has the DNA TGTGCCAGCAGCCGACAGCCTTCCTACGAGCAGTACTTC.

The gene calls are TRBV11-2 and TRBJ2-7; 9 positions agree with TRBD1. The length of the CDR3 is 14 residues. After removal of 5 bases from V and 6 bases from J, the junction contained 8 bases not matched to a gene. The V gene's germline CDR1 is SGHAT and CDR2 FQNNGV. The CDR3: CASSATDRGGEQYF. CDR3 coding DNA: TGTGCCAGCAGCGCGACGGACAGGGGAGGCGAGCAGTACTTC.

The chain couples TRBV18 to TRBJ2-7, with D possibly TRBD1 on 5 matching bases. CDR1 and CDR2 (germline): KGHSH, LQKENI. This CDR3 is built from 13 residues. V lost 2 bases and J 3 bases, leaving 8 bases between the germline ends. The CDR3 coding sequence is TGTGCCAGCTCACCAGGGGCGAGCTACGAGCAGTACTTC. It is translated as CASSPGASYEQYF.

The chain recombines TRBV25-1 with TRBJ1-5; TRBD1 might be the D (5 bases). CDR1 MGHDK and CDR2 SYGVNS come from the germline V gene. CDR3 length: 15 residues. The V gene lost 3 bases and the J gene lost 2 bases, with 11 bases spanning the gap. CDR3 sequence: CASSEGVSGNQPQHF. Here the CDR3 DNA reads TGTGCCAGCAGTGAGGGGGTCTCAGGCAATCAGCCCCAGCATTTT.

This chain joins TRBV7-9 and TRBJ1-1; possibly TRBD1 for D (5 bases). Germline V lookup: CDR1 SEHNR, CDR2 FQNEAQ (reference sequence). The germline V and J ends were trimmed by 0 bases and 6 bases, with 14 bases remaining between them. The CDR3 has 15 residues. This CDR3 reads CASSLAGPFRAEAFF. The CDR3 nucleotides are TGTGCCAGCAGCTTAGCGGGACCCTTTAGGGCTGAAGCTTTCTTT.

The chain employs TRBV27 and TRBJ2-1, with 10 bases that match TRBD2. The CDR3 loop spans 15 amino acids. J gave up 11 bases and V 3 bases, and 10 bases lay outside the gene matches. Germline-derived CDR1 and CDR2 are MNHEY and SMNVEV (reference sequence). The CDR3 reads CASSFSQRGGYKQFF. DNA for the CDR3: TGTGCCAGCAGTTTTAGTCAGCGGGGGGGCTATAAGCAGTTCTTC.